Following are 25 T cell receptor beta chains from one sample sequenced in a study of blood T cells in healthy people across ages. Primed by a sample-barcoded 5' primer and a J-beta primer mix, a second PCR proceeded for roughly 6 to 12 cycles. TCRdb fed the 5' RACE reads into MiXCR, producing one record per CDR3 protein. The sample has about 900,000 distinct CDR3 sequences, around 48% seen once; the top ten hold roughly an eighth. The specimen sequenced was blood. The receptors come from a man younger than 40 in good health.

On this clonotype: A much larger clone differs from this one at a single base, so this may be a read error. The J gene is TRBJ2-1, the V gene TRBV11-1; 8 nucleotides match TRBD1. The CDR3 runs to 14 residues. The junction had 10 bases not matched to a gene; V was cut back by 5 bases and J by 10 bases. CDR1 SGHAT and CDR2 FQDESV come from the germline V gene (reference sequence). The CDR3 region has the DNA TGTGCCAGCAGCCGCGACAGGGGAGCCTACGAGCAGTTCTTC. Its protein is CASSRDRGAYEQFF.

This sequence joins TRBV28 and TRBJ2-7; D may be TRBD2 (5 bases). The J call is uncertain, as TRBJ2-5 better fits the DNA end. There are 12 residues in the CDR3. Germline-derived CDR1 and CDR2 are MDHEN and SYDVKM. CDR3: CASNLRRETQYF. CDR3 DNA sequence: TGTGCCAGCAACCTTAGGAGGGAGACCCAGTACTTC.

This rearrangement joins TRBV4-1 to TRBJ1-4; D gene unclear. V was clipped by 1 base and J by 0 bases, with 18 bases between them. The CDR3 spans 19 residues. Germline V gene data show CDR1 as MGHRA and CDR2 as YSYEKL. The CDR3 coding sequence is TGCGCCAGCAGCCAAGCTCCTTTGGGTGAAGAAGCAACTAATGAAAAACTGTTTTTT. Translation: CASSQAPLGEEATNEKLFF.

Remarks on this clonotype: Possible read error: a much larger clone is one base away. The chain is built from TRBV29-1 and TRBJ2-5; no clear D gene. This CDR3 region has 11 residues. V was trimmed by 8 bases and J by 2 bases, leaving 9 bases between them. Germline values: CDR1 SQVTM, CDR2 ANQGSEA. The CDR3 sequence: CSITPQETQYF. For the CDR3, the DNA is TGCAGCATAACACCTCAAGAGACCCAGTACTTC.

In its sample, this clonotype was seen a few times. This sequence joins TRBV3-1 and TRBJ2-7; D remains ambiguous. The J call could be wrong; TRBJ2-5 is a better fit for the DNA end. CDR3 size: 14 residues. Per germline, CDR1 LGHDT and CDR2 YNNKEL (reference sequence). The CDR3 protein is CASSQEGWGETQYF. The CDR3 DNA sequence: TGTGCCAGCAGCCAAGAGGGGTGGGGAGAGACCCAGTACTTC.

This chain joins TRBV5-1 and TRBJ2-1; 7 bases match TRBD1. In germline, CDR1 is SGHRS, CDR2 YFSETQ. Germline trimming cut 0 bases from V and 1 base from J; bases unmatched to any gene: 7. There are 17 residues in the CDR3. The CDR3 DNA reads TGCGCCAGCAGCTTGGCCCGGGACAGCGTATCCTACAATGAGCAGTTCTTC. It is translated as CASSLARDSVSYNEQFF.

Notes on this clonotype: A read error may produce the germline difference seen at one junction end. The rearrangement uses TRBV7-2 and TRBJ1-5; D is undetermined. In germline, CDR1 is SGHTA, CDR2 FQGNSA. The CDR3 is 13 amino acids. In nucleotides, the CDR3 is TGTGCCAGCAGCGTAGCGAGGGATCAGCCCCAGCATTTT. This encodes CASSVARDQPQHF.

The CDR3 DNA sequence: TGTGCCAGCAGCTTAGTACCAGGAATCAGCAATCAGCCCCAGCATTTT. The encoded protein is CASSLVPGISNQPQHF. V usage is TRBV7-8 and J usage is TRBJ1-5; no reliable D call. Germline V gene data show CDR1 as SGHVS and CDR2 as FQNEAQ. This CDR3 is 16 amino acids long. Deletions cut 1 base from V and 1 base from J, with 11 bases between.

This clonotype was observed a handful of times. The CDR3 bases are TGCGCCAGCAGCCCGGGACAGGCCTTAAGAACAGATACGCAGTATTTT. Translating it yields CASSPGQALRTDTQYF. V gene TRBV4-3 combines with J gene TRBJ2-3; TRBD1 agrees at 8 bases. Trimming removed 4 bases from V and 3 bases from J; junction bases left unmatched: 9. The CDR3 is 16 amino acids. Germline V gene lookup returns CDR1 LGHNA and CDR2 YSLEER.

The CDR3 sequence: CASSRRARGTNEKLFF. In DNA form, the CDR3 reads TGTGCCAGCAGCCGCCGGGCGCGGGGAACTAATGAAAAACTGTTTTTT. This rearrangement joins TRBV16 to TRBJ1-4, with D unclear. The CDR3 runs to 16 residues. CDR1 and CDR2 (germline): KGHSY, FQNENV. Deletions cut 4 bases from V and 1 base from J, with 13 bases between.

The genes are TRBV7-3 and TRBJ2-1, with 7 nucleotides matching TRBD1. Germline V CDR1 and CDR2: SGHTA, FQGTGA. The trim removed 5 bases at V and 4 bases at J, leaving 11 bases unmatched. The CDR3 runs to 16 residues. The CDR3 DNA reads TGTGCCAGCAGCCCAGACAGGGCCCGACCTTACAATGAGCAGTTCTTC. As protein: CASSPDRARPYNEQFF.

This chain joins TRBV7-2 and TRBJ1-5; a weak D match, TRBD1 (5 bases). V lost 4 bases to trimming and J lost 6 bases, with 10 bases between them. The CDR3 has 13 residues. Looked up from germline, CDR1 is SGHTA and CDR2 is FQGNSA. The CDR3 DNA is TGTGCCAGCAGCTCCAGGGTCGCTCAGCCCCAGCATTTT. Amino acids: CASSSRVAQPQHF. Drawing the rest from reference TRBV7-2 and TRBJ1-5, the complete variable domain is GAGVSQSPSNKVTEKGKDVELRCDPISGHTALYWYRQSLGQGLEFLIYFQGNSAPDKSGLPSDRFSAERTGGSVSTLTIQRTQQEDSAVYLCASSSRVAQPQHFGDGTRLSIL.

CDR3 in amino acids: CASSFVTDYSVGELFF. In DNA, the CDR3 is TGCGCCAGCAGCTTCGTAACAGATTATTCGGTCGGGGAGCTGTTTTTT. This chain joins TRBV5-1 and TRBJ2-2; D call uncertain. The CDR3 length is 16 residues. Germline V lookup: CDR1 SGHRS, CDR2 YFSETQ. Trimming stripped 2 bases from V and 7 bases from J, with 18 bases between.

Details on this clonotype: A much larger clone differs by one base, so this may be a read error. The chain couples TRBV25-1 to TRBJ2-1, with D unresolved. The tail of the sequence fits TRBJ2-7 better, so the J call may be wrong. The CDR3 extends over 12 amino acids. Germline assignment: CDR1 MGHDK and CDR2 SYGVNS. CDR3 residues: CASSLIYNEQYF. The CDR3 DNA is TGTGCCAGCAGTCTGATCTACAATGAGCAGTACTTC.

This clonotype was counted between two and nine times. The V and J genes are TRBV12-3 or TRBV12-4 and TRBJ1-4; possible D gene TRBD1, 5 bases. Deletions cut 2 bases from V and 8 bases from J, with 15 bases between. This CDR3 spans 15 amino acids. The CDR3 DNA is TGTGCCAGCAGTTTAAGACAGCCTGGTGGGGAAAAACTGTTTTTT. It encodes CASSLRQPGGEKLFF.

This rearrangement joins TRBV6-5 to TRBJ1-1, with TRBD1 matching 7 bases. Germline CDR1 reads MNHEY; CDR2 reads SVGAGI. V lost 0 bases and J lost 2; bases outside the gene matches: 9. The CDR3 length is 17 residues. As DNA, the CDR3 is TGTGCCAGCAGTTACTCGGGGATTGACAGGGCAAACACTGAAGCTTTCTTT. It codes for CASSYSGIDRANTEAFF.

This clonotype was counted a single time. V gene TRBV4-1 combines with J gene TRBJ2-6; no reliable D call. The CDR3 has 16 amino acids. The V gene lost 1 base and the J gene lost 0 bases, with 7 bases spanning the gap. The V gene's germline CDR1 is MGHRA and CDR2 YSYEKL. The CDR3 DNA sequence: TGCGCCAGCAGCCAAGTGAGCAACTCTGGGGCCAACGTCCTGACTTTC. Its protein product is CASSQVSNSGANVLTF.

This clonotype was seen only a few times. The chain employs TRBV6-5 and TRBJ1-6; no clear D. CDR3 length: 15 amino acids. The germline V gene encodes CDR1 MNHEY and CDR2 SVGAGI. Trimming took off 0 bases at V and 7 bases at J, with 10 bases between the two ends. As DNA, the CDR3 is TGTGCCAGCAGTTACTCAAGGGATTTGAATTCACCCCTCCACTTT. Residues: CASSYSRDLNSPLHF.

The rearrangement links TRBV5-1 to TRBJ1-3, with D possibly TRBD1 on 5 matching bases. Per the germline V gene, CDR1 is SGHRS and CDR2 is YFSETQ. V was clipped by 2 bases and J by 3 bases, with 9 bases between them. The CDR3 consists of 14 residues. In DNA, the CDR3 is TGCGCCAGCAGCTTACCAGGGCATGGAAACACCATATATTTT. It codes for CASSLPGHGNTIYF.

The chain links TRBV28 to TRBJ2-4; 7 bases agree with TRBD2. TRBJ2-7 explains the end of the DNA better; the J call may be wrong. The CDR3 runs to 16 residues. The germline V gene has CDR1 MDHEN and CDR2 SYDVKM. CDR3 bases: TGTGCCAGCAGTTTCGAATCTAGCGGAATTACCTACGAGCAGTACTTC. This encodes CASSFESSGITYEQYF.

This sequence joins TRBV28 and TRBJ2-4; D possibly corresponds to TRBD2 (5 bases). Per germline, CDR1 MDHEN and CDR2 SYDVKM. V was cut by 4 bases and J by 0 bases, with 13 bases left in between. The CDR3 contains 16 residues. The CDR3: CASSSPGSLAKNIQYF. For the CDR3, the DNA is TGTGCCAGCAGTTCCCCGGGATCGTTAGCCAAAAACATTCAGTACTTC.

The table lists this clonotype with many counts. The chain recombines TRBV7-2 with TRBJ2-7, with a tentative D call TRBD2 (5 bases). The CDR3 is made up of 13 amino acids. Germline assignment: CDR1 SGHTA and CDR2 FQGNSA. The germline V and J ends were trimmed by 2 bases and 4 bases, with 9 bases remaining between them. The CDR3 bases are TGTGCCAGCAGCTTAAATCGGGATTACGAGCAGTACTTC. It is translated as CASSLNRDYEQYF.

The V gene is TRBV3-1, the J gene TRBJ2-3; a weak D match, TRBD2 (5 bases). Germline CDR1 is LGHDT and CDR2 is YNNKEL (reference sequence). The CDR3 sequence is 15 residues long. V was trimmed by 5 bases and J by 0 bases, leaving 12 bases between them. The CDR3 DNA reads TGTGCCAGCAGCTACGAGGGCGCGAGCACAGATACGCAGTATTTT. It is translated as CASSYEGASTDTQYF.

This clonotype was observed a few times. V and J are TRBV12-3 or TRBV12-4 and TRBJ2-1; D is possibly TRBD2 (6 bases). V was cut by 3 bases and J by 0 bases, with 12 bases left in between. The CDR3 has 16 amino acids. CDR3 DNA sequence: TGTGCCAGCAGTTTCTCCGGGGGACGCTCCTACAATGAGCAGTTCTTC. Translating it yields CASSFSGGRSYNEQFF.

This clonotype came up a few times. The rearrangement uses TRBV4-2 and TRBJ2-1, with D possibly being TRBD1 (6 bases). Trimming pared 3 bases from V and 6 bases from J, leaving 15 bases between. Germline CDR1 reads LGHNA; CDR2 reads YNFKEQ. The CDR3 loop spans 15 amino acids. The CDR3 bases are TGTGCCAGCAGCCAGGGCAGGGGATTAAGCAATGAGCAGTTCTTC. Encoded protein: CASSQGRGLSNEQFF.